The entry that follows covers one T cell receptor beta chain sequence. Antigen specificity is unknown. The sample belongs to a study of blood T cells in healthy people across ages. This CDR3 has 17 amino acids. Losses at the gene ends were 5 bases for V and 1 base for J; bases not matched to a gene: 13. Germline CDR1 reads SGHTA; CDR2 reads FQGTGA. Broader study findings: Aged donors had fewer naive CD4+ cells and lower diversity than long-lived donors.

A second PCR of about 6 to 11 cycles used a sample-barcoded 5' primer and a J-beta primer mix. Tagging of each cDNA molecule was performed by a template-switch adaptor with 12 random nucleotides. MiXCR was run by TCRdb on the 5' RACE reads, yielding one entry per CDR3 protein. The sample carries some 370,000 distinct CDR3 sequences, approximately 52% recorded once. Sequenced input: blood. The sequence was collected from a man between 60 and 70 years old in good health. J is TRBJ2-5 and V is TRBV7-3; 7 nucleotides line up with TRBD1. CDR3 region: CASSQGPNRDSQETQYF. CDR3 in DNA: TGTGCCAGCAGCCAGGGCCCTAACCGGGACAGCCAAGAGACCCAGTACTTC. The entire variable domain, with the rest obtained from reference TRBV7-3 and TRBJ2-5, is as follows: GAGVSQTPSNKVTEKGKYVELRCDPISGHTALYWYRQSLGQGPEFLIYFQGTGAADDSGLPNDRFFAVRPEGSVSTLKIQRTERGDSAVYLCASSQGPNRDSQETQYFGPGTRLLVL.